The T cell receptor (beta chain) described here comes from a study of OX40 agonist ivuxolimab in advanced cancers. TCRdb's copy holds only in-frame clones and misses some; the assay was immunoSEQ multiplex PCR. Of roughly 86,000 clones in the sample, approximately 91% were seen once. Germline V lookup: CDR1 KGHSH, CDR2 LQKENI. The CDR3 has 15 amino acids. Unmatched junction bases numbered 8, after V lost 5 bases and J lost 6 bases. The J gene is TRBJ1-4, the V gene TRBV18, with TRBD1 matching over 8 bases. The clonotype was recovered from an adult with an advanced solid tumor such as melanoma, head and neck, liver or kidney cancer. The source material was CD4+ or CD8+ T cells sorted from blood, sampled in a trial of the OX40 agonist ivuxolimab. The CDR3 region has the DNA TGTGCCAGCTCATCAGCCGGGACAGGTTATGAAAAACTGTTTTTT. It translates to CASSSAGTGYEKLFF.